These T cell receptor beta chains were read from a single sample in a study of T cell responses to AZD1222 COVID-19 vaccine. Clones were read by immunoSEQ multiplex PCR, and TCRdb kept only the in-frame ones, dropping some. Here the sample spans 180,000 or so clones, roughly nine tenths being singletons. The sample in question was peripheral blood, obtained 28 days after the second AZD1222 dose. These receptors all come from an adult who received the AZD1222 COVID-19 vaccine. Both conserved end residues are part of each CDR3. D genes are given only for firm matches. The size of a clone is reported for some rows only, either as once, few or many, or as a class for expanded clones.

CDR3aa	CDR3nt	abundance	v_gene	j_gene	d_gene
CASSVSLVGQNTEAFF	TGTGCCAGTTCCGTCTCCTTAGTAGGACAGAACACTGAAGCTTTCTTT	-	TRBV19	TRBJ1-1	-
CASSLAGGQGGYTF	TGTGCCAGCAGCCTCGCGGGCGGTCAGGGGGGATACACCTTC	-	TRBV3-1/TRBV3-2	TRBJ1-2	TRBD1
CASRGLAGGSHIQYF	TGTGCCAGTAGGGGACTAGCGGGAGGGAGTCACATTCAGTACTTC	-	TRBV19	TRBJ2-4	TRBD2
CASSIDYGEMETQYF	TGTGCCAGTAGTATAGATTATGGGGAGATGGAGACCCAGTACTTC	-	TRBV19	TRBJ2-5	-
CASSPLYTTATSGNTIYF	TGTGCCAGCAGTCCCCTCTATACTACTGCTACCTCTGGAAACACCATATATTTT	once	TRBV27	TRBJ1-3	-
CASSQDFVADPYNEQFF	TGTGCCAGCAGCCAAGATTTTGTAGCGGACCCCTACAATGAGCAGTTCTTC	-	TRBV4-2	TRBJ2-1	-
CASSSPYSYNEQFF	TGCGCCAGCAGCTCCCCCTACTCCTACAATGAGCAGTTCTTC	-	TRBV5-1	TRBJ2-1	-
CASAETDATNEKLFF	TGTGCCAGCGCAGAAACAGATGCAACTAATGAAAAACTGTTTTTT	-	TRBV7-8	TRBJ1-4	-
CASSQGRLAQETQYF	TGCGCCAGCAGCCAAGGCCGACTAGCCCAAGAGACCCAGTACTTC	-	TRBV4-1	TRBJ2-5	TRBD2
CASSSGQSGDNEQFF	TGCGCCAGCAGCTCTGGACAGTCTGGGGACAATGAGCAGTTCTTC	-	TRBV5-1	TRBJ2-1	-
CASSLEGVGNTIYF	TGCGCCAGCAGCTTGGAAGGGGTCGGAAACACCATATATTTT	-	TRBV5-1	TRBJ1-3	-
CASSPDAGNEKLFF	TGCGCCAGCAGCCCGGACGCCGGGAATGAAAAACTGTTTTTT	-	TRBV10-1	TRBJ1-4	-
CASSPRLAGKTGELFF	TGTGCCAGCAGTCCCCGACTAGCGGGAAAAACCGGGGAGCTGTTTTTT	-	TRBV28	TRBJ2-2	TRBD2
CASSLAGAGGPMGQFF	TGCGCCAGCAGCTTGGCCGGGGCGGGAGGGCCCATGGGGCAGTTCTTC	-	TRBV5-1	TRBJ2-1	TRBD2
CASSPGRASEAFF	TGTGCCAGCAGCCCGGGGAGGGCTTCTGAAGCTTTCTTT	-	TRBV11-3	TRBJ1-1	-
CASSPRWTSGPTDTQYF	TGTGCCAGCAGCCCCCGGTGGACTAGCGGGCCCACAGATACGCAGTATTTT	-	TRBV7-2	TRBJ2-3	TRBD2
CASSGRQGYEQYF	TGTGCCAGCAGTGGAAGACAGGGGTACGAGCAGTACTTC	few	TRBV2	TRBJ2-7	TRBD1
CASSLHGQLNEQFF	TGTGCCAGCAGCCTCCATGGACAGCTGAATGAGCAGTTCTTC	-	TRBV3-1/TRBV3-2	TRBJ2-1	-
CASSFQGNEQYF	TGTGCCAGCAGTTTCCAGGGAAACGAGCAGTACTTC	-	TRBV6-5	TRBJ2-7	-
CASSSRGSDTQYF	TGTGCCAGCTCATCCCGGGGCTCAGATACGCAGTATTTT	-	TRBV18	TRBJ2-3	-
CASSQDGSGNQPQHF	TGTGCCAGCAGCCAAGATGGGTCAGGGAATCAGCCCCAGCATTTT	once	TRBV3-1/TRBV3-2	TRBJ1-5	-
CASSYSRDEQYF	TGTGCCAGCAGCTACTCCCGAGACGAGCAGTACTTC	-	TRBV7-9	TRBJ2-7	-
CASSVEQGAYEQYF	TGTGCCAGCAGTGTCGAACAGGGGGCCTACGAGCAGTACTTC	-	TRBV2	TRBJ2-7	TRBD1
CASSQSRKQETQYF	TGTGCCAGCAGCCAATCGCGGAAACAAGAGACCCAGTACTTC	-	TRBV3-1/TRBV3-2	TRBJ2-5	-
CASKGSSYNEQFF	TGTGCCAGCAAAGGGAGCTCCTACAATGAGCAGTTCTTC	-	TRBV27	TRBJ2-1	-
CAWSKGAGETQYF	TGTGCCTGGAGTAAGGGGGCTGGGGAGACCCAGTACTTC	-	TRBV30	TRBJ2-5	TRBD1
CASSPLAGGGETQYF	TGTGCCAGCAGTCCATTAGCGGGGGGAGGAGAGACCCAGTACTTC	-	TRBV27	TRBJ2-5	TRBD2
CSVGGSNYGYTF	TGCAGCGTCGGGGGATCTAACTATGGCTACACCTTC	-	TRBV29-1	TRBJ1-2	-
CASSQVVGTGGRGYTF	TGTGCCAGCAGCCAAGTAGTCGGGACAGGGGGCCGTGGCTACACCTTC	-	TRBV3-1/TRBV3-2	TRBJ1-2	TRBD1
CASSALDRGRDGYTF	TGCGCCAGCAGCGCGCTTGACAGAGGGAGGGATGGCTACACCTTC	-	TRBV4-1	TRBJ1-2	-
CASSWWERNEQFF	TGTGCCAGCAGTTGGTGGGAGAGAAATGAGCAGTTCTTC	-	TRBV12-3/TRBV12-4	TRBJ2-1	-
CASSLSDPLSGNTIYF	TGTGCCAGCAGCTTAAGTGACCCGCTCTCTGGAAACACCATATATTTT	-	TRBV11-2	TRBJ1-3	-
CASSRGGTSTYNEQFF	TGTGCCAGCAGTAGGGGGGGTACTTCAACCTACAATGAGCAGTTCTTC	-	TRBV27	TRBJ2-1	-
CASSPSGTATNYGYTF	TGCGCCAGCAGCCCGTCAGGGACCGCGACTAACTATGGCTACACCTTC	-	TRBV5-1	TRBJ1-2	-
CASSPDRNYGYTF	TGTGCCAGCTCGCCGGACAGGAACTATGGCTACACCTTC	-	TRBV18	TRBJ1-2	TRBD1
CATSLGHRDQGDGYTF	TGTGCCACCAGTTTAGGGCACAGGGATCAGGGGGATGGCTACACCTTC	-	TRBV24-1	TRBJ1-2	TRBD1
CASSQDSYEQYF	TGTGCCAGCAGTCAGGACAGCTACGAGCAGTACTTC	-	TRBV2	TRBJ2-7	-
CASSWGYGYTF	TGTGCCAGCAGTTGGGGGTATGGCTACACCTTC	-	TRBV6-5	TRBJ1-2	-
CASSESDKGTGTDNEQFF	TGCGCCAGCAGTGAGTCGGATAAAGGGACAGGGACAGACAATGAGCAGTTCTTC	-	TRBV10-1	TRBJ2-1	TRBD1
CASSMDRGWTEAFF	TGTGCCAGTAGTATGGACAGGGGGTGGACTGAAGCTTTCTTT	-	TRBV19	TRBJ1-1	TRBD1
CASSQGGDGNAF	TGTGCCAGCAGCCAAGGGGGGGATGGTAACGCCTTC	-	TRBV3-1/TRBV3-2	TRBJ1-2	-
CASSVDKDEQFF	TGTGCCAGCAGCGTAGATAAGGATGAGCAGTTCTTC	-	TRBV9	TRBJ2-1	-
CASSLGVGGDGSPLHF	TGTGCCAGCAGCTTAGGGGTAGGGGGAGATGGTTCACCCCTCCACTTT	-	TRBV7-9	TRBJ1-6	-
CAWTPDLQYYEQYF	TGTGCCTGGACCCCGGACTTACAGTACTACGAGCAGTACTTC	-	TRBV30	TRBJ2-7	-
CASSPLSASGNTIYF	TGCGCCAGCAGCCCCCTGTCGGCTTCTGGAAACACCATATATTTT	-	TRBV4-3	TRBJ1-3	-
CASSFSTGTPRTEAFF	TGTGCCAGCAGTTTTTCTACAGGGACCCCCCGCACTGAAGCTTTCTTT	-	TRBV28	TRBJ1-1	-
CASSSWFSGNTIYF	TGTGCCAGCAGCTCTTGGTTCTCTGGAAACACCATATATTTT	-	TRBV7-2	TRBJ1-3	-
CASSLKTGELFF	TGTGCCAGCAGCTTGAAGACCGGGGAGCTGTTTTTT	-	TRBV11-3	TRBJ2-2	-
CASKEETVSYEQYF	TGTGCCAGCAAAGAGGAGACAGTATCCTACGAGCAGTACTTC	-	TRBV28	TRBJ2-7	-
CASSLGAISPLHF	TGTGCCAGCAGCTTAGGGGCCATTTCGCCCCTCCACTTT	-	TRBV11-2	TRBJ1-6	-
CASSQGRRAGELFF	TGCGCCAGCAGCCAGGGGCGGCGGGCCGGGGAGCTGTTTTTT	-	TRBV4-3	TRBJ2-2	-
CASSSQGYTEAFF	TGTGCCAGCAGCTCACAGGGTTACACTGAAGCTTTCTTT	-	TRBV6-5	TRBJ1-1	-